This T cell receptor (beta chain) emerged from a study of T cells after yellow fever vaccination. Findings and limits, study-wide: Shared CD4/CD8 clonotypes were a small share, likely from convergent recombination. Repertoires obtained by FACS sorting could include abundant clonotypes that entered as contaminants from the bulk population.

This clonotype was found many times. Antigen specificity is unknown. Production of TCR cDNA was by 5'RACE template switching, which also added a universal primer site and UMIs. TCRdb reanalysed the 5' RACE reads using MiXCR and keeps one entry per CDR3 protein. The repertoire holds about 300,000 distinct CDR3 sequences, with around 6.8% as singletons. CDR1 is SGHRS and CDR2 is YFSETQ in the germline V gene. The CDR3 spans 14 residues. Trimming took off 2 bases at V and 7 bases at J, with 13 bases between the two ends. The chain is built from TRBV5-1 and TRBJ2-1, with D perhaps TRBD1 or TRBD2 (6 bases each). This receptor was identified in a man between 18 and 35 years old who received the YFV17D yellow fever vaccine. Sequenced here: PBMCs, sampled roughly 46 days after the first yellow fever vaccination. The CDR3 DNA reads as TGCGCCAGCAGCTTTGGAGGGGGACCTAATGAGCAGTTCTTC. Translating it yields CASSFGGGPNEQFF.